This TCR beta chain was sequenced in a study of cytomegalovirus exposure and HLA in healthy donors. This CDR3 is built from 19 residues. V lost 5 bases to trimming and J lost 2 bases; unmatched junction nucleotides: 14. Germline V lookup: CDR1 SEHNR, CDR2 FQNEAQ (reference sequence). This PCR relied on a set of 60 Vbeta primers and 13 Jbeta primers. Only in-frame clones appear in the TCRdb table, and some are missing; sequencing was by immunoSEQ multiplex PCR. The data contain about 100,000 clones, 70% to 80% of them singletons. The gene calls are TRBV7-9 and TRBJ2-3; TRBD2 aligns across 12 bases. Input material: PBMCs. The TCR sequence derives from a woman aged 18-29 years in good health and CMV-seropositive. The CDR3 here is CASSVRLAGENPLTDTQYF. CDR3 DNA: TGTGCCAGCAGCGTCCGACTAGCGGGGGAAAACCCGCTCACAGATACGCAGTATTTT.